This is a list of T cell receptor beta chains from one sample in a study of blood T cell repertoires in COVID-19. Clones were read by immunoSEQ multiplex PCR, and TCRdb kept only the in-frame ones, dropping some. In the table there are about 200,000 clones, 70% to 80% of which are singletons. Sequenced material: peripheral blood. These receptors all stem from a woman in her thirties or forties with COVID-19, enrolled during active disease. Each CDR3 is given without its conserved first and last residue. Fields, in order: V gene, CDR3 length, J gene, CDR3 protein.

>TRBV6-5|11|TRBJ1-1
ASRLLENTEAF
>TRBV5-4|12|TRBJ1-4
ASSLSGANEKLF
>TRBV11-2|11|TRBJ1-2
ASRAGTGYGYT
>TRBV19|14|TRBJ2-3
ASSPRTSKVTDTQY
>TRBV5-1|10|TRBJ2-7
ASSLTSGEQY
>TRBV7-9|13|TRBJ2-1
ASSRGLADYNEQF
>TRBV18|13|TRBJ2-3
ASSPPLQGADTQY
>TRBV9|16|TRBJ2-2
ASSVDGGGSANTGELF
>TRBV4-1|12|TRBJ2-7
ASSQGDSSYEQY
>TRBV6-2/TRBV6-3|11|TRBJ1-2
ASSWQQEHGYT
>TRBV11-2|11|TRBJ2-7
ASSPGQGYEQY
>TRBV19|12|TRBJ1-1
ASADRGRNTEAF
>TRBV7-8|14|TRBJ2-5
ASSSTGTSAQETQY
>TRBV7-9|12|TRBJ2-3
ASSLTTSAGTQY
>TRBV11-2|14|TRBJ2-2
ASSLRPQTVTGELF
>TRBV3-1/TRBV3-2|15|TRBJ2-3
ASSQAPRGPKGDTQY
>TRBV6-2/TRBV6-3|14|TRBJ2-3
ASSYPPKISTDTQY
>TRBV5-6|15|TRBJ2-6
ASSFRTGGTGANVLT
>TRBV6-5|12|TRBJ1-4
ASKDRSTNEKLF
>TRBV30|13|TRBJ1-3
AWSSGRGSGNTIY
>TRBV5-1|14|TRBJ2-1
ASSLGTSGALDEQF
>TRBV6-5|13|TRBJ2-2
ASRPASRVYGELF
>TRBV5-6|10|TRBJ1-5
ASSLSGQPQH
>TRBV5-6|14|TRBJ2-1
ASSWGPAGDVNEQF
>TRBV19|12|TRBJ1-5
ASSIDGGYQPQH
>TRBV4-1|13|TRBJ2-2
ASSPGQGRAGELF
>TRBV6-5|13|TRBJ1-2
ASSYGEGTNYGYT
>TRBV3-1/TRBV3-2|11|TRBJ2-4
ASSQDHGELQY
>TRBV19|11|TRBJ1-1
ATERTVNTEAF
>TRBV3-1/TRBV3-2|12|TRBJ1-3
ASSPTGSGNTIY
>TRBV5-1|11|TRBJ1-1
ASRDQDSTEAF
>TRBV2|13|TRBJ1-6
ASREEGAVNSPLH
>TRBV10-1|13|TRBJ1-2
ASSEAQGSNYGYT
>TRBV5-1|14|TRBJ1-3
ASSLGGVSAGNTIY
>TRBV2|10|TRBJ1-4
ASSENMGQGL
>TRBV11-1|11|TRBJ1-2
ASSFAGDHGYT
>TRBV11-2|16|TRBJ2-3
ASSLGTSGGMVSDTQY
>TRBV4-2|16|TRBJ2-7
ASTIGIPRGAELYEQY
>TRBV10-1|14|TRBJ2-5
ASSDGTGAEQETQY
>TRBV4-2|12|TRBJ2-2
ASSQDRGTGELF
>TRBV7-3|15|TRBJ2-3
ASSLRVAGGPTDTQY
>TRBV4-2|13|TRBJ1-2
ASSQVEGGAYGYT
>TRBV6-6|11|TRBJ2-3
ASSQGGSDTQY
>TRBV11-1|11|TRBJ2-5
ASSRTTKETQY
>TRBV7-2|12|TRBJ2-3
ASSLEGGPDTQY
>TRBV5-6|12|TRBJ1-2
ASSSDRGAYGYT
>TRBV6-5|13|TRBJ2-2
ASSYSTLGSGELF
>TRBV3-1/TRBV3-2|12|TRBJ1-1
ASSRGQMNTEAF
>TRBV10-3|10|TRBJ2-7
AISDPSGEQY
>TRBV29-1|12|TRBJ1-4
SVLEGDNSEKLF
>TRBV10-3|11|TRBJ2-7
AISATETYEQY
>TRBV2|13|TRBJ2-5
ASSGIAGGSETQY
>TRBV6-5|13|TRBJ1-1
ASSSRQTLNTEAF